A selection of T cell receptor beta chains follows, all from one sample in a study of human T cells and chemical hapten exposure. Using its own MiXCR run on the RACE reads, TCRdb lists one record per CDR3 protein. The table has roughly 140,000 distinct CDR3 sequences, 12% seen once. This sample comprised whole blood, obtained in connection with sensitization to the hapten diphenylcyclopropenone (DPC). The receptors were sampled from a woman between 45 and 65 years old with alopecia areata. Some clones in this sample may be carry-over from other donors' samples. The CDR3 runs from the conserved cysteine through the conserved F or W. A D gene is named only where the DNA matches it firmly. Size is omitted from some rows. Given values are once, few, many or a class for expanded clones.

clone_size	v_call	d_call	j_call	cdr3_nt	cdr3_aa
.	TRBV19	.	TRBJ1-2	TGTGCCAGTAGTCCCAAGGCAGGCGGGGTCTATGGCTACACCTTC	CASSPKAGGVYGYTF
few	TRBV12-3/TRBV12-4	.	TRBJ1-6	TGTGCCAGCAGCCTAGGGGGATGGGCCCCACCCCTCCACTTT	CASSLGGWAPPLHF
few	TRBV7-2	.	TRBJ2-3	TGTGCCAGCAGCCCCCGGATACGAGATACGCAGTATTTT	CASSPRIRDTQYF
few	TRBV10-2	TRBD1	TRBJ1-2	TGCGCCAGCAGACCGGGACAGGGAAACTATGGCTACACCTTC	CASRPGQGNYGYTF
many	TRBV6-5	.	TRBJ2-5	TGTGCCAGCAGGACCACTCTCCAGCGGCCAGAGACCCAGTACTTC	CASRTTLQRPETQYF
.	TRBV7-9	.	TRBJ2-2	TGTGCCAGCAGCTTAGATGTTTTACAGAACACCGGGGAGCTGTTTTTT	CASSLDVLQNTGELFF
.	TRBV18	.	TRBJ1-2	TGTGCCAGCTCACCGACTACAGGGAACTATGGCTACACCTTC	CASSPTTGNYGYTF
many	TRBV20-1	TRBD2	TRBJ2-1	TGCAGTGCTCCGGTGGGAGGGGCCAGCTCCTACAATGAGCAGTTCTTC	CSAPVGGASSYNEQFF
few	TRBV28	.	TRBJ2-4	TGTGCCAGCAGTCTCCTCGACACGCTAGCCAAAAACATTCAGTACTTC	CASSLLDTLAKNIQYF
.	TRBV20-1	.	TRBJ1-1	TGCAGTGCTAGTAAATCGTCAACTGAAGCTTTCTTT	CSASKSSTEAFF
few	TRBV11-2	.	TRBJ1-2	TGTGCCAGCAGCCGGACTGGGAATGACTATGGCTACACCTTC	CASSRTGNDYGYTF
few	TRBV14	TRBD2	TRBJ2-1	TGTGCCAGCAGCCAAGATCGGGGAGGAAGGACTAGCAACTCCTACAATGAGCAGTTCTTC	CASSQDRGGRTSNSYNEQFF
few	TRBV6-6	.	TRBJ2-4	TGTGCCAGCAGTTACTCGAACGTAGTAGCCAAAAACATTCAGTACTTC	CASSYSNVVAKNIQYF
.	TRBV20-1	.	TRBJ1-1	TGCAGTGCTAGAGATCAAGCGAACACTGAAGCTTTCTTT	CSARDQANTEAFF
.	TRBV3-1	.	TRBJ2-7	TGTGCCAGCAGCCCGAGGGGGGCAAGGGACGAGCAGTACTTC	CASSPRGARDEQYF
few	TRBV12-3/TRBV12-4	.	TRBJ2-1	TGTGCCAGCCGGGCTTCCCTAGTCCGCAATGAGCAGTTCTTC	CASRASLVRNEQFF
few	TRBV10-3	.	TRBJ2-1	TGTGCCATCAGTGACTCAAGCGCTTACTCCTACAATGAGCAGTTCTTC	CAISDSSAYSYNEQFF
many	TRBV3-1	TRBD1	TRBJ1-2	TGTGCCAGCAGCCGCTCAGGGGGCGCATATGGCTACACCTTC	CASSRSGGAYGYTF
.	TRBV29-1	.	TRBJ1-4	TGCAGCGTCGGGTCAGGGTGGAATGAAAAACTGTTTTTT	CSVGSGWNEKLFF
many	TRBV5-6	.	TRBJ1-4	TGTGCCAGCAGCCTGATCATATCAGGGATTGCAACTAATGAAAAACTGTTTTTT	CASSLIISGIATNEKLFF
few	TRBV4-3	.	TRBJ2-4	TGCGCCAGCAGCCAAGAAAGGCTAGCGTTAGCCAAAAACATTCAGTACTTC	CASSQERLALAKNIQYF
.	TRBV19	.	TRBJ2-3	TGTGCCAGTAGCTCTTCCGGGGCAGATACGCAGTATTTT	CASSSSGADTQYF
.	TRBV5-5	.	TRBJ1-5	TGTGCCAGCAGGGGCGGAGTCGGACAGAGCAATCAGCCCCAGCATTTT	CASRGGVGQSNQPQHF
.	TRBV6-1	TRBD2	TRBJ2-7	TGTGCCAGCAGTGAAACTAGCGGGGACTACGAGCAGTACTTC	CASSETSGDYEQYF
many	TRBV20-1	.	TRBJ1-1	TGCAGTGCTAGAAAACCAAACACTGAAGCTTTCTTT	CSARKPNTEAFF
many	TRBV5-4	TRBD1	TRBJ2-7	TGTGCCAGCAGCGGACAGGGGACCTACGAGCAGTACTTC	CASSGQGTYEQYF
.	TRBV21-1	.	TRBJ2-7	TGTGCCAGCAGCGTCCCGGGAGGGGGAGGCGACGAGCAGTACTTC	CASSVPGGGGDEQYF
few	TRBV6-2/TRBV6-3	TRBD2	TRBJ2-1	TGTGCCAGCAAGATGGCGGGAGGGTTCTACAATGAGCAGTTCTTC	CASKMAGGFYNEQFF
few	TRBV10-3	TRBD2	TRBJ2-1	TGTGCCATCAGTGACAGAGCGGGAGGGTTCTACAATGAGCAGTTCTTC	CAISDRAGGFYNEQFF
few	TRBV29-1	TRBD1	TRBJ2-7	TGCAGCGTGGATGCCGGGACAGGGTCCTACGAGCAGTACTTC	CSVDAGTGSYEQYF
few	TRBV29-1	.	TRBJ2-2	TGCAGCGTTAAAGACCAGGGGCCCGGGGAGCTGTTTTTT	CSVKDQGPGELFF
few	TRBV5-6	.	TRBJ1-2	TGTGCCAGCAGCCACGACAGCTATGGCTACACCTTC	CASSHDSYGYTF
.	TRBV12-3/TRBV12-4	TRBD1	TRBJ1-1	TGTGCCAGCAGTTTGGGGACAGGGGACACTGAAGCTTTCTTT	CASSLGTGDTEAFF
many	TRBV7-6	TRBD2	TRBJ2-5	TGTGCCAGCAGCTTAGGAGCGGGAGCAGAGACCCAGTACTTC	CASSLGAGAETQYF
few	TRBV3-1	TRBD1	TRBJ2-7	TGTGCCAGCAGCCATATACCGGGACAGGTCAGGTACGAGCAGTACTTC	CASSHIPGQVRYEQYF
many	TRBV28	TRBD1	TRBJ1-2	TGTGCCAGCCGAATTGGGGGGACAGACTATGGCTACACCTTC	CASRIGGTDYGYTF
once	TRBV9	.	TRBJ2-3	TGTGCCAGCAGCGTAGATCCCGGCGGAGATACGCAGTATTTT	CASSVDPGGDTQYF
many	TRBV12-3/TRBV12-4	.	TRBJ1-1	TGTGCCAACTTCCGTTCCAAGAACACTGAAGCTTTCTTT	CANFRSKNTEAFF
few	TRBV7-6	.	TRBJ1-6	TGTGCCAGCAGCCGGGAATATAATTCACCCCTCCACTTT	CASSREYNSPLHF
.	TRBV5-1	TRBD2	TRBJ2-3	TGCGCCAGCAGCATCAGTAGAGCGGGAGGGCCTACAGATACGCAGTATTTT	CASSISRAGGPTDTQYF
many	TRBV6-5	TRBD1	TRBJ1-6	TGTGCCAGCAGTTATACGGGACAGTTCGTTGGCAATTCACCCCTCCACTTT	CASSYTGQFVGNSPLHF
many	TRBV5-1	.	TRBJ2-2	TGCGCCAGCAGCTTGGCCGGAGGAGGGAACGGGGAGCTGTTTTTT	CASSLAGGGNGELFF
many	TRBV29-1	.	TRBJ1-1	TGCAGCGTTGTGGGGTCGAACACTGAAGCTTTCTTT	CSVVGSNTEAFF
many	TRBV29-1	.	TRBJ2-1	TGCAGCGTTGAAGAGGCAGGGGTTGGTGAGCAGTTCTTC	CSVEEAGVGEQFF
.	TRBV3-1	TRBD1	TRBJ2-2	TGTGCCAGCAGCCGTAGGACAGGGAACACCGGGGAGCTGTTTTTT	CASSRRTGNTGELFF
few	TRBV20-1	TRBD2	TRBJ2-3	TGCAGTGCTCGGACTAGCGGACCTAGCACAGATACGCAGTATTTT	CSARTSGPSTDTQYF
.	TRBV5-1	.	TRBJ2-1	TGCGCCAGCAGCTTCAGGCGCCCCGCCCAATATGAGCAGTTCTTC	CASSFRRPAQYEQFF